Presented here are 17 T cell receptor beta chains from one specimen sequenced in a study of OX40 agonist ivuxolimab in advanced cancers. Clones were read by immunoSEQ multiplex PCR, and TCRdb kept only the in-frame ones, dropping some. The sample includes about 54,000 clones, more than 85% seen only once; the top ten take 8.7%. Sequenced material: CD4+ or CD8+ T cells sorted from blood, taken in a trial of the OX40 agonist ivuxolimab. Source of these receptors: an adult with an advanced solid tumor such as melanoma, head and neck, liver or kidney cancer.

V and J are TRBV4-3 and TRBJ2-3, with D tentatively TRBD1 (5 bases). Trimming took 4 bases from V and 2 from J, leaving 7 bases between them. This CDR3 has 13 residues. CDR1 is LGHNA, CDR2 YSLEER, per germline. The CDR3 spells CASSPGATDTQYF. The DNA for the CDR3 is TGCGCCAGCAGCCCTGGGGCCACAGATACGCAGTATTTT.

The chain uses TRBV5-4 and TRBJ2-6, with D tentatively TRBD2 (5 bases). Trimming removed 4 bases from V and 4 bases from J, with 15 bases in between. This CDR3 comprises 16 residues. Germline V lookup: CDR1 SGHNT, CDR2 YYREEE (reference sequence). The chain's CDR3 is CASSQDEGSGANVLTF. In DNA form, the CDR3 reads TGTGCCAGCAGCCAAGATGAGGGTTCAGGGGCCAACGTCCTGACTTTC.

The chain carries TRBV18 and TRBJ2-2, with TRBD1 matching 10 bases. V gave up 5 bases and J gave up 6 bases; unmatched junction bases: 3. The CDR3 has 14 amino acids. Germline CDR1 and CDR2: KGHSH and LQKENI. The CDR3 protein is CASSTGQGPGELFF. CDR3 nucleotides: TGTGCCAGCTCAACGGGACAGGGGCCCGGGGAGCTGTTTTTT. The whole variable domain, remainder taken from reference TRBV18 and TRBJ2-2, is NAGVMQNPRHLVRRRGQEARLRCSPMKGHSHVYWYRQLPEEGLKFMVYLQKENIIDESGMPKERFSAEFPKEGPSILRIQQVVRGDSAAYFCASSTGQGPGELFFGEGSRLTVL.

This chain joins TRBV19 and TRBJ1-4, with no clear D. This CDR3 region has 16 residues. Between the trimmed V and J ends, which lost 7 bases and 12 bases, there was a span of 27 bases. The germline V gene has CDR1 LNHDA and CDR2 SQIVND (reference sequence). Here the CDR3 reads CASTPGEGTLFWELFF. DNA of the CDR3: TGTGCCAGTACCCCGGGCGAAGGAACCCTGTTTTGGGAACTGTTTTTT.

This clone was seen just once. The rearrangement uses TRBV27 and TRBJ2-1; D assignment may be TRBD1 or TRBD2 (6 bases each). V was clipped by 0 bases and J by 1 base, with 13 bases between them. This CDR3 is built from 17 residues. The germline CDR1 and CDR2 sequences are MNHEY and SMNVEV (reference sequence). In nucleotides, the CDR3 is TGTGCCAGCAGTTTATCCGAGGGGGACTCTTCCTACAATGAGCAGTTCTTC. Protein: CASSLSEGDSSYNEQFF.

This sequence joins TRBV27 and TRBJ2-7; D ambiguous. Trimming removed 3 bases from V and 0 bases from J, with 12 bases in between. CDR3 size: 15 residues. Germline V lookup: CDR1 MNHEY, CDR2 SMNVEV (reference sequence). CDR3 sequence (DNA): TGTGCCAGCAGTTTCAAGGGTATCGGCTCCTACGAGCAGTACTTC. Its translation: CASSFKGIGSYEQYF.

The rearrangement uses TRBV19 and TRBJ2-5; 10 bases match TRBD1. CDR3 size: 16 residues. CDR1 is LNHDA and CDR2 is SQIVND in the germline V gene (reference sequence). The ends lost 5 bases at V and 2 bases at J; junction bases unmatched: 8. The chain's CDR3 is CASSVQPGQGQETQYF. CDR3 nucleotide sequence: TGTGCCAGTAGTGTACAACCGGGACAGGGGCAAGAGACCCAGTACTTC.

V and J are TRBV27 and TRBJ2-5; 11 nucleotides agree with TRBD2. J lost 5 bases, V lost 4 bases, and 9 bases had no gene match. Germline CDR1 reads MNHEY; CDR2 reads SMNVEV (reference sequence). This CDR3 spans 16 amino acids. DNA of the CDR3: TGTGCCAGCAGTTCGCTACTAGCGGGGGTCGAGGAGACCCAGTACTTC. This encodes CASSSLLAGVEETQYF.

This sequence joins TRBV19 and TRBJ1-5; TRBD1 matches 7 bases. The CDR3 runs 17 residues. V shed 4 bases, J shed 3 bases, and the junction held 12 bases outside the gene matches. The germline CDR1 and CDR2 sequences are LNHDA and SQIVND (reference sequence). The CDR3 reads CASSRGVGGGNNQPQHF. The CDR3 nucleotides are TGTGCCAGTAGTAGGGGCGTCGGAGGGGGCAACAATCAGCCCCAGCATTTT.

The CDR3 sequence is CASSQEMYRGTGDEQYF. In nucleotides, the CDR3 is TGCGCCAGCAGCCAAGAAATGTATAGGGGGACAGGGGACGAGCAGTACTTC. V and J are TRBV4-1 and TRBJ2-7; 10 bases are shared with TRBD1. There are 17 residues in the CDR3. CDR1 and CDR2 (germline): MGHRA, YSYEKL. Losses at the gene ends were 0 bases for V and 5 bases for J; bases not matched to a gene: 10.

In nucleotides, the CDR3 is TGTGCCAGCACCGATACAACCTACGAGCAGTACTTC. This translates into CASTDTTYEQYF. The rearrangement uses TRBV27 and TRBJ2-7; no firm D call. The ends were cut back, 7 bases at V and 2 bases at J, with 9 bases in the middle. Germline V gene lookup returns CDR1 MNHEY and CDR2 SMNVEV (reference sequence). The CDR3 is 12 residues long.

The rearrangement links TRBV4-1 to TRBJ2-7, with 9 bases lining up with TRBD1. This CDR3 has 16 residues. Germline V gives CDR1 MGHRA, CDR2 YSYEKL. V trimming: 3 bases; J trimming: 5 bases; junction bases outside the gene matches: 11. DNA for the CDR3: TGCGCCAGCAGCCAGGGTACCGGGACAGGGCGGAACGAGCAGTACTTC. Protein: CASSQGTGTGRNEQYF.

V usage is TRBV13 and J usage is TRBJ2-1; TRBD1 or TRBD2 may be the D gene (5 bases each). V was shortened by 4 bases and J by 4 bases, with 11 bases between the two germline ends. Germline CDR1 reads PRHDT; CDR2 reads FYEKMQ (reference sequence). This CDR3 contains 14 residues. CDR3 DNA sequence: TGTGCCAGCAGCTGGGACGGGGAATACAATGAGCAGTTCTTC. Protein: CASSWDGEYNEQFF.

The CDR3: CASKVGTTEAFF. The DNA of the CDR3 is TGTGCCAGTAAGGTGGGGACAACTGAAGCTTTCTTT. The gene calls are TRBV19 and TRBJ1-1; D is possibly TRBD1 (6 bases). The CDR3 length is 12 residues. Germline lookup yields CDR1 LNHDA and CDR2 SQIVND (reference sequence). Between the trimmed V and J ends, which lost 7 bases and 5 bases, there was a span of 11 bases.

V is TRBV4-3 and J is TRBJ1-2; D unclear. This CDR3 has 15 amino acids. V lost 1 base and J lost 5, with 14 bases in between. Germline lookup yields CDR1 LGHNA and CDR2 YSLEER. CDR3 in amino acids: CASSQGSGGPYGYTF. The CDR3 DNA sequence: TGCGCCAGCAGCCAAGGTTCAGGCGGGCCTTATGGCTACACCTTC.

The V gene is TRBV15, the J gene TRBJ2-3; 7 positions agree with TRBD2. The germline gives CDR1 LNHNV, CDR2 YYDKDF (reference sequence). This CDR3 has 15 residues. After removal of 0 bases from V and 5 bases from J, the junction contained 5 bases not matched to a gene. CDR3: CATSRDRLAGDTQYF. The DNA of the CDR3 is TGTGCCACCAGCAGAGATCGACTAGCTGGAGATACGCAGTATTTT. Full variable domain (missing parts from reference TRBV15 and TRBJ2-3): DAMVIQNPRYQVTQFGKPVTLSCSQTLNHNVMYWYQQKSSQAPKLLFHYYDKDFNNEADTPDNFQSRRPNTSFCFLDIRSPGLGDTAMYLCATSRDRLAGDTQYFGPGTRLTVL.

The chain is built from TRBV14 and TRBJ2-7; D is unresolved. The CDR3 has 12 amino acids. Germline CDR1 is SGHDN and CDR2 is FVKESK. V was clipped by 3 bases and J by 0 bases, with 3 bases between them. CDR3 sequence (DNA): TGTGCCAGCAGCCAGGTCTCCTACGAGCAGTACTTC. This gives the protein CASSQVSYEQYF. Complete variable domain (other parts from reference TRBV14 and TRBJ2-7): EAGVTQFPSHSVIEKGQTVTLRCDPISGHDNLYWYRRVMGKEIKFLLHFVKESKQDESGMPNNRFLAERTGGTYSTLKVQPAELEDSGVYFCASSQVSYEQYFGPGTRLTVT.